The clone carrying this T cell receptor beta chain was counted once. Its cognate antigen is unknown. The sample comes from a study of CD8+ T cells in alopecia areata. Study outcomes and limitations: Clarity of TCR sharing across patients fell short of that in mice, possibly HLA-related. Scalp repertoires also include resident alphabeta T cells from normal skin.

The authors sorted CD4+ and CD8+ T cells from PBMCs. The CDR3 loop spans 15 amino acids. Germline V CDR1 and CDR2: SNHLY, FYNNEI. Trimming pared 4 bases from V and 0 bases from J, leaving 10 bases between. Sequencing used cDNA as its template, made by extracting RNA and reverse transcribing it. Generated by immunoSEQ multiplex PCR, the TCRdb table keeps only in-frame clones and is missing some. Here the sample spans around 35,000 clones, approximately 58% being singletons. This receptor was identified in a human donor with alopecia areata. The sample comprised NKG2D-high CD8+ T cells sorted from blood. The rearrangement uses TRBV2 and TRBJ1-5, with no clear D. The CDR3 DNA reads TGTGCCAGCAGTGCTACAAGAATTAGCAATCAGCCCCAGCATTTT. This translates into CASSATRISNQPQHF.